The next 23 T cell receptor beta chains were all read from a single sample in a study of a mutant IDH1 vaccine in newly diagnosed glioma. Time point specified: baseline, week 1 (first vaccination visit). Treatment meaning: pre-vaccination baseline after standard-of-care therapy. Method: immunoSEQ multiplex PCR; TCRdb's copy keeps in-frame clones and lacks some. The sample yields 75,000 to 100,000 clones, around 80% seen once. The sample consisted of PBMCs, taken from a glioma patient treated with radiotherapy, temozolomide or both. The receptors come from a man in his forties with glioma. Some clones in this sample may be carry-over from other donors' samples.

The J gene is TRBJ2-7, the V gene TRBV27; D could derive from TRBD1 or TRBD2 (5 bases each). The CDR3 sequence is 14 residues long. Germline V gives CDR1 MNHEY, CDR2 SMNVEV (reference sequence). Trimming removed 3 bases at V and 2 bases at J, with 11 bases between. The CDR3 coding sequence is TGTGCCAGCAGTTTTGTGGGACCGACCTACGAGCAGTACTTC. It codes for CASSFVGPTYEQYF.

This chain uses TRBV14 with TRBJ1-3; D might be TRBD1 (6 bases). V lost 6 bases and J 2 bases, leaving 14 bases between the germline ends. From germline, CDR1 is SGHDN and CDR2 FVKESK. This CDR3 region has 15 residues. In nucleotides, the CDR3 is TGTGCCAGCAGTGAGAACAGGGCCCCTGGAAACACCATATATTTT. Amino acid sequence: CASSENRAPGNTIYF.

The chain employs TRBV29-1 and TRBJ1-3; weak D call: TRBD1 (6 bases). There are 13 residues in the CDR3. From germline, CDR1 is SQVTM and CDR2 ANQGSEA. Trimming pared 4 bases from V and 7 bases from J, leaving 14 bases between. The CDR3 is CSVAKTGSNTIYF. In DNA, the CDR3 is TGCAGCGTTGCAAAAACAGGGTCCAACACCATATATTTT.

This chain connects TRBV6-5 to TRBJ2-7; D uncertain. Germline V gene data show CDR1 as MNHEY and CDR2 as SVGAGI. V lost 4 bases and J lost 0, with 7 bases in between. This CDR3 has 13 residues. The CDR3 reads CASSSPGSYEQYF. The CDR3 nucleotides are TGTGCCAGCAGTTCCCCGGGCTCCTACGAGCAGTACTTC.

V and J are TRBV6-6 and TRBJ1-1; D ambiguous. The CDR3 contains 16 residues. The V end lost 6 bases, the J end lost 7 bases, and 24 bases lay between the germline ends. Germline V gene lookup returns CDR1 MNHNY and CDR2 SVGAGI (reference sequence). The CDR3 here is CASSRSGWDLAVEAFF. The DNA of the CDR3 is TGTGCCAGCAGCCGAAGTGGGTGGGATTTAGCGGTTGAAGCTTTCTTT.

For the CDR3, the DNA is TGCACCAGCAGCGGTCGGGCCAACGTCCTGACTTTC. Translation gives CTSSGRANVLTF. This sequence joins TRBV1 and TRBJ2-6. TRBV1 is listed as a pseudogene. This CDR3 has 12 amino acids.

This clone was seen a few times. V gene TRBV19 combines with J gene TRBJ1-5; D ambiguous. This CDR3 has 15 amino acids. Looked up from germline, CDR1 is LNHDA and CDR2 is SQIVND (reference sequence). Trimming took off 2 bases at V and 0 bases at J, with 8 bases between the two ends. The CDR3 spells CASSIPQLSNQPQHF. The CDR3 bases are TGTGCCAGTAGTATACCCCAACTTAGCAATCAGCCCCAGCATTTT.

The gene calls are TRBV5-6 and TRBJ1-6, with D possibly TRBD1 on 5 matching bases. The V gene's germline CDR1 is SGHDT and CDR2 YYEEEE. There are 15 residues in the CDR3. Deletions cut 1 base from V and 7 bases from J, with 12 bases between. Written as DNA, the CDR3 is TGTGCCAGCAGCTTGCCAGGGACGGGGAATTCACCCCTCCACTTT. It is translated as CASSLPGTGNSPLHF.

This chain uses TRBV14 with TRBJ2-5; D not certain. The CDR3 runs 12 residues. Germline values: CDR1 SGHDN, CDR2 FVKESK. Trimming left V 2 bases short and J 7 bases short, with 8 bases between. The CDR3 DNA reads TGTGCCAGCAGCCAAATCGTCGGGACCCAGTACTTC. This sequence encodes CASSQIVGTQYF.

In this sample, this clone turned up once. V is TRBV5-1 and J is TRBJ1-1; D might be TRBD1 (5 bases). The ends were cut back, 5 bases at V and 6 bases at J, with 14 bases in the middle. Germline loops: CDR1 SGHRS, CDR2 YFSETQ. The CDR3 length is 13 residues. Written as DNA, the CDR3 is TGCGCCAGCAGAGGGACGGCAAAAGCTGAAGCTTTCTTT. It translates to CASRGTAKAEAFF.

There are a few counts of this clone. Additional DNA sequences in this sample encode the identical CDR3. This chain uses TRBV18 with TRBJ1-2, with D maybe TRBD1 (5 bases). CDR3 length: 11 amino acids. Germline CDR1 KGHSH, CDR2 LQKENI. Trimming took 2 bases from V and 8 from J, leaving 6 bases between them. The CDR3 coding sequence is TGTGCCAGCTCACCAGGGGACGGCTACACCTTC. Translated, it gives CASSPGDGYTF. Full variable domain (outside the CDR3, taken from reference TRBV18 and TRBJ1-2): NAGVMQNPRHLVRRRGQEARLRCSPMKGHSHVYWYRQLPEEGLKFMVYLQKENIIDESGMPKERFSAEFPKEGPSILRIQQVVRGDSAAYFCASSPGDGYTFGSGTRLTVV.

V usage is TRBV29-1 and J usage is TRBJ1-1; 7 bases map to TRBD1. Germline V gene lookup returns CDR1 SQVTM and CDR2 ANQGSEA. J was trimmed by 2 bases and V by 4 bases; bases with no gene match: 4. The CDR3 totals 13 residues. In nucleotides, the CDR3 is TGCAGCGTTGCGGGACAGTACAACACTGAAGCTTTCTTT. Its protein is CSVAGQYNTEAFF. Combining the CDR3 with reference TRBV29-1 and TRBJ1-1 gives the whole variable domain SAVISQKPSRDICQRGTSLTIQCQVDSQVTMMFWYRQQPGQSLTLIATANQGSEATYESGFVIDKFPISRPNLTFSTLTVSNMSPEDSSIYLCSVAGQYNTEAFFGQGTRLTVV.

J is TRBJ2-1 and V is TRBV6-6; D uncertain. This CDR3 has 14 amino acids. Per the germline V gene, CDR1 is MNHNY and CDR2 is SVGAGI (reference sequence). Trimming took off 6 bases at V and 4 bases at J, with 13 bases between the two ends. CDR3: CASRVNQGYNEQFF. The CDR3 DNA reads TGTGCCAGCAGAGTCAACCAAGGGTACAATGAGCAGTTCTTC.

V usage is TRBV19 and J usage is TRBJ2-7; 10 nucleotides align to TRBD1. The J segment lost 4 bases and the V segment lost 6 bases, leaving 9 bases of the junction unmatched. CDR3 length: 15 residues. From germline, CDR1 is LNHDA and CDR2 SQIVND (reference sequence). The CDR3: CASSSFGTGEYEQYF. Here the CDR3 DNA reads TGTGCCAGTAGCTCTTTTGGGACAGGGGAATACGAGCAGTACTTC.

J is TRBJ1-1 and V is TRBV5-6; no firm D call. Germline V gene data show CDR1 as SGHDT and CDR2 as YYEEEE. The CDR3 has 13 amino acids. The germline V and J ends were trimmed by 4 bases and 5 bases, with 12 bases remaining between them. The CDR3 here is CASSQPLRTEAFF. CDR3 bases: TGTGCCAGCAGCCAGCCGTTAAGAACTGAAGCTTTCTTT.

This clone was observed a few times. The chain is built from TRBV5-6 and TRBJ1-1; possibly TRBD1 for D (5 bases). Germline V gene data show CDR1 as SGHDT and CDR2 as YYEEEE. The CDR3 contains 16 residues. V lost 6 bases and J 4 bases, leaving 22 bases between the germline ends. CDR3 loop: CASTSGEGRGVTEAFF. As DNA, the CDR3 is TGTGCCAGCACTTCGGGGGAGGGGAGGGGAGTCACTGAAGCTTTCTTT.

The chain uses TRBV18 and TRBJ1-1, with D perhaps TRBD1 (5 bases). Looked up from germline, CDR1 is KGHSH and CDR2 is LQKENI. The CDR3 runs 15 residues. Trimming shortened V by 4 bases and J by 0 bases, and 12 bases separated the two germline ends. The CDR3 loop reads CASSLYTGMNTEAFF. The CDR3 DNA sequence: TGTGCCAGCTCACTATACACAGGAATGAACACTGAAGCTTTCTTT.

V is TRBV5-1 and J is TRBJ2-3; TRBD2 aligns across 7 bases. Germline CDR1 reads SGHRS; CDR2 reads YFSETQ. This CDR3 is built from 15 residues. Unmatched junction bases numbered 3, after V lost 0 bases and J lost 2 bases. CDR3: CASSLGGGNTDTQYF. The CDR3 nucleotides are TGCGCCAGCAGCTTGGGCGGGGGAAACACAGATACGCAGTATTTT.

This rearrangement joins TRBV2 to TRBJ2-1; D not certain. CDR1 and CDR2 from the germline V gene are SNHLY and FYNNEI. V gave up 2 bases and J gave up 0 bases, with 8 bases separating them. This CDR3 has 15 amino acids. The CDR3 DNA is TGTGCCAGCAGTGAATATCTGGGCTCCTACAATGAGCAGTTCTTC. Translation: CASSEYLGSYNEQFF.

The CDR3 reads CASSYRVGSEAFF. In nucleotides, the CDR3 is TGTGCCAGCAGTTACCGAGTCGGATCTGAAGCTTTCTTT. The rearrangement links TRBV6-5 to TRBJ1-1; D is undetermined. Germline V gives CDR1 MNHEY, CDR2 SVGAGI. Trimming removed 2 bases at V and 6 bases at J, with 10 bases between. This CDR3 spans 13 amino acids.

The rearrangement links TRBV6-1 to TRBJ2-5, with 11 bases lining up with TRBD2. The V gene end was trimmed by 6 bases and the J gene end by 3 bases; junction bases not matched to a gene: 6. Germline CDR1 MNHNS, CDR2 SASEGT. The CDR3 is made up of 15 amino acids. The CDR3 protein is CASRGGTSGEETQYF. The CDR3 DNA is TGTGCCAGCAGGGGGGGGACTAGCGGAGAAGAGACCCAGTACTTC.

The chain couples TRBV18 to TRBJ1-1; D remains ambiguous. Germline V gene data show CDR1 as KGHSH and CDR2 as LQKENI. This CDR3 region has 13 residues. The germline V and J ends were trimmed by 6 bases and 0 bases, with 8 bases remaining between them. CDR3 in amino acids: CASSPTMNTEAFF. The CDR3 coding sequence is TGTGCCAGCTCCCCCACCATGAACACTGAAGCTTTCTTT.

This chain uses TRBV6-5 with TRBJ1-2; 9 nucleotides line up with TRBD1. This CDR3 contains 14 residues. The germline V gene has CDR1 MNHEY and CDR2 SVGAGI. V trimming: 6 bases; J trimming: 5 bases; junction bases outside the gene matches: 7. The CDR3 region is CASRLGQGVYGYTF. In nucleotides, the CDR3 is TGTGCCAGCAGGTTGGGACAGGGAGTTTATGGCTACACCTTC.